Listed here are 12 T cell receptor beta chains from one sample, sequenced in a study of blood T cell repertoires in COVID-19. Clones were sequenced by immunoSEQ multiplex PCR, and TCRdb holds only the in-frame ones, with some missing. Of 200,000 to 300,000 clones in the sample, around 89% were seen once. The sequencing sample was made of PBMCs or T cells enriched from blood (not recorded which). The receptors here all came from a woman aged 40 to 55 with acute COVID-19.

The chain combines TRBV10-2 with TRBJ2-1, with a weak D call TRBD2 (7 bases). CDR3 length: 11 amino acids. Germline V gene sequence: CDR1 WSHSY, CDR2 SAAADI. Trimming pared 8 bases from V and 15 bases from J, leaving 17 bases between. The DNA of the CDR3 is TGCGCCAGCCGGGCGGGGGCTGAGGGGTTCTTC. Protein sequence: CASRAGAEGFF.

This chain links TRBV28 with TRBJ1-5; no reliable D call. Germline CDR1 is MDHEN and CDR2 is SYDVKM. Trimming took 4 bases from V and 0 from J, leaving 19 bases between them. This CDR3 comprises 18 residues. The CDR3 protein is CASSSPSGRRVSNQPQHF. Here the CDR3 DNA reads TGTGCCAGCAGTTCCCCCTCCGGCAGGAGGGTTAGCAATCAGCCCCAGCATTTT.

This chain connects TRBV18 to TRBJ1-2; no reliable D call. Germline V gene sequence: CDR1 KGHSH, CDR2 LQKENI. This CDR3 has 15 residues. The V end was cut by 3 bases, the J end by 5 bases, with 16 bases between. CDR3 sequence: CASSPEQASGYGYTF. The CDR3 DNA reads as TGTGCCAGCTCACCGGAACAAGCCTCGGGGTATGGCTACACCTTC.

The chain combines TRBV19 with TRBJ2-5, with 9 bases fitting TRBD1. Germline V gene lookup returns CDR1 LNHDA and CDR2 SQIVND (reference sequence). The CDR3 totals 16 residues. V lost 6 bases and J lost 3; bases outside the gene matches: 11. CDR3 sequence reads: CASRQLGQGLEETQYF. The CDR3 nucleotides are TGTGCCAGTAGGCAACTGGGACAGGGATTGGAAGAGACCCAGTACTTC.

CDR3: CASRGLSSYNEQFF. The CDR3 DNA follows: TGTGCCAGCAGGGGACTCAGCTCCTACAATGAGCAGTTCTTC. The chain combines TRBV6-5 with TRBJ2-1; D is possibly TRBD2 (6 bases). The CDR3 sequence is 14 residues long. Germline V gives CDR1 MNHEY, CDR2 SVGAGI. The V and J ends lost 6 bases and 0 bases respectively, with 9 bases between them.

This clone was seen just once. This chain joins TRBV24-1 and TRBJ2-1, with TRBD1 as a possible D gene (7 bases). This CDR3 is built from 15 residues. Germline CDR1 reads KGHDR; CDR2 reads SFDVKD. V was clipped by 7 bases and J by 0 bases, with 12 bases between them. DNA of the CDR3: TGTGCCACCAGGAACAGGGGAGGCTCCTACAATGAGCAGTTCTTC. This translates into CATRNRGGSYNEQFF.

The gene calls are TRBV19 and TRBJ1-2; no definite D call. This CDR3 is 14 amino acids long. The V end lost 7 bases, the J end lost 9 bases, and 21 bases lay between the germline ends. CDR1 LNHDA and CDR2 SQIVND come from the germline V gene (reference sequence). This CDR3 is CASINPSSTRRYTF. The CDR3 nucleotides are TGTGCCAGTATAAACCCGAGCTCGACACGGCGCTACACCTTC.

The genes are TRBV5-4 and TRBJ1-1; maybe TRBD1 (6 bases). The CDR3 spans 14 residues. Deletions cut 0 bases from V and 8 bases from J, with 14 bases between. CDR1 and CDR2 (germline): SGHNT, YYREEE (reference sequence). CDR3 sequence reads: CASSLGGGTAEAFF. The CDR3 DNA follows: TGTGCCAGCAGCTTGGGGGGGGGCACGGCCGAAGCTTTCTTT.

The CDR3 coding sequence is TGTGCCAGCAGCTTCGGGTTTCGGGGACTCACCGGGGAGCTGTTTTTT. It is translated as CASSFGFRGLTGELFF. The chain has TRBV7-9 and TRBJ2-2; a weak D match, TRBD2 (6 bases). Trimming cost V 3 bases and J 4 bases, with 15 bases left between them. Germline V lookup: CDR1 SEHNR, CDR2 FQNEAQ (reference sequence). The CDR3 runs to 16 residues.

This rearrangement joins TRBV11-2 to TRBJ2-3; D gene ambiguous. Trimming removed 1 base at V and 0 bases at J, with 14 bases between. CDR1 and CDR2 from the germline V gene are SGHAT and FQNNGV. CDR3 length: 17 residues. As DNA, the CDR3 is TGTGCCAGCAGCTTAGTTGCAGCGAGGCTTAGCACAGATACGCAGTATTTT. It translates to CASSLVAARLSTDTQYF.

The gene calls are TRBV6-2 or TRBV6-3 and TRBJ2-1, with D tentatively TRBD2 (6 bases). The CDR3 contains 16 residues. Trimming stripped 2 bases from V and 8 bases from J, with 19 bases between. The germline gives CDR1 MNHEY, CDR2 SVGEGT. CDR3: CASSYRISGRSDEQFF. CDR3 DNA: TGTGCCAGCAGTTACCGGATTAGCGGACGCTCCGATGAGCAGTTCTTC.

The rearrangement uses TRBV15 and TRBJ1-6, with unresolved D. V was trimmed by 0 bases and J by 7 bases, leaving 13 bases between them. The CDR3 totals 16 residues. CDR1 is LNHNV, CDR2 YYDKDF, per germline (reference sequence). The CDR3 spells CATSRDSRGRNSPLHF. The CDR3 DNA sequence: TGTGCCACCAGCAGAGACAGCCGCGGAAGGAATTCACCCCTCCACTTT.